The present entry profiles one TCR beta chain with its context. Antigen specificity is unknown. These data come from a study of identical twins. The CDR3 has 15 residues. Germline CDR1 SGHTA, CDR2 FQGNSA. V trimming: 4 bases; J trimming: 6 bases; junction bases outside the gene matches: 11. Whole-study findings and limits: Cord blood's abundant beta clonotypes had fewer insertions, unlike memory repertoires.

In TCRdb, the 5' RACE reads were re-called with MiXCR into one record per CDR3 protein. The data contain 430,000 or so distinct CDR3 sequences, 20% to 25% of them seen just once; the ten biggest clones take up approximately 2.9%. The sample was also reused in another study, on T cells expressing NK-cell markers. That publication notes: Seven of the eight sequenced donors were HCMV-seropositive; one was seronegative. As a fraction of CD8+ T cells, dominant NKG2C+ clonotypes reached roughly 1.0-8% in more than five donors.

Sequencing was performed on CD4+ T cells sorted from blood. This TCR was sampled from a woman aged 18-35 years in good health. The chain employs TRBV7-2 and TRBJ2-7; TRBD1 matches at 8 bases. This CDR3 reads CASSYGQGAMGEQYF. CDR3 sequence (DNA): TGTGCCAGCAGCTACGGACAGGGCGCTATGGGCGAGCAGTACTTC.